This T cell receptor (beta chain) is from a study of blood T cell repertoires in COVID-19. Study at large: Samples representing acute and convalescent COVID-19 were sourced from the United States, Italy and Spain.

Methods used by the authors: The assay estimated nucleated cells by amplifying reference gene primers. Measured with immunoSEQ multiplex PCR; TCRdb has only the in-frame clones, and not every one. The V and J calls and the clone size are those of that table, but D and trimming were determined from the DNA. The data show hundreds of thousands of clones, just under 85% seen once. The CDR3 extends over 12 amino acids. Germline V gene sequence: CDR1 MDHEN, CDR2 SYDVKM. V shed 5 bases and J shed 4 bases, with 9 bases lying between them. The genes are TRBV28 and TRBJ2-7; tentative D call: TRBD1 (5 bases). The receptor was derived from a woman of 80 years or more with acute or convalescent COVID-19. Sample: peripheral blood. Written as DNA, the CDR3 is TGTGCCAGCAGTACAGGCCAGTACGAGCAGTACTTC. This translates into CASSTGQYEQYF.